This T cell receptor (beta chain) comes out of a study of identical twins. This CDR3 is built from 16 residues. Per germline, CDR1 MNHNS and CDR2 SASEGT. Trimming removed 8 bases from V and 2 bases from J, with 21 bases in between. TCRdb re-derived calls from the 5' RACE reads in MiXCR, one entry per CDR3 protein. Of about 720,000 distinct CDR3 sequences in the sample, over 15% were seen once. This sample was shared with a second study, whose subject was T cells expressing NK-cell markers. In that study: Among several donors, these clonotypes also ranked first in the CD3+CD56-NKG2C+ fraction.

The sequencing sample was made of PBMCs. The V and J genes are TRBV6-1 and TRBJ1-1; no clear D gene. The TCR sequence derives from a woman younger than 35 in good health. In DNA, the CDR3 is TGTGCCAGCCTACCGTATGTCATCGAAGGTAACACTGAAGCTTTCTTT. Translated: CASLPYVIEGNTEAFF.